The 12 T cell receptor beta chains below come from one sample, sequenced in a study of blood T cell repertoires in COVID-19. Method: immunoSEQ multiplex PCR; TCRdb's copy keeps in-frame clones and lacks some. Of around 140,000 clones listed, 81% are singletons. The sequencing input was peripheral blood. These receptors were collected from a human donor in a cohort sampled during active COVID-19.

This sequence joins TRBV15 and TRBJ2-6, with 8 bases identical to TRBD1. The V and J ends lost 3 bases and 1 base, in that order; junction bases with no gene match: 5. The CDR3 runs 17 residues. Per the germline V gene, CDR1 is LNHNV and CDR2 is YYDKDF (reference sequence). In DNA, the CDR3 is TGTGCCACCAGCAGGGACAGGGATGGATCTGGGGCCAACGTCCTGACTTTC. Its translation: CATSRDRDGSGANVLTF.

The chain uses TRBV4-2 and TRBJ2-7; no reliable D call. The germline CDR1 and CDR2 sequences are LGHNA and YNFKEQ. The CDR3 spans 14 residues. The ends were cut back, 8 bases at V and 3 bases at J, with 17 bases in the middle. The CDR3 loop reads CASSLATTYYEQYF. The CDR3 region has the DNA TGTGCCAGCTCCCTCGCGACAACGTACTACGAGCAGTACTTC.

V and J are TRBV27 and TRBJ2-7, with TRBD1 identical over 7 bases. The CDR3 is 15 amino acids. V was pared by 3 bases and J by 2 bases, with 7 bases of the junction left unmatched. From germline, CDR1 is MNHEY and CDR2 SMNVEV (reference sequence). CDR3 bases: TGTGCCAGCAGTTTTGTGGCAGGGGGTCCCTACGAGCAGTACTTC. Encoded protein: CASSFVAGGPYEQYF.

The V and J genes are TRBV19 and TRBJ2-5, with 7 nucleotides matching TRBD2. CDR3 length equals 15 residues. J gave up 1 base and V 3 bases, and 5 bases lay outside the gene matches. The germline gives CDR1 LNHDA, CDR2 SQIVND (reference sequence). Here the CDR3 DNA reads TGTGCCAGTAGTATGCGGGGGAGAGGCCAAGAGACCCAGTACTTC. Translation gives CASSMRGRGQETQYF.

This chain connects TRBV4-2 to TRBJ1-2, with a weak D call TRBD1 (6 bases). CDR3 size: 16 residues. Trimming took off 1 base at V and 0 bases at J, with 12 bases between the two ends. Germline V lookup: CDR1 LGHNA, CDR2 YNFKEQ. CDR3 nucleotide sequence: TGTGCCAGCAGCCAAGCTCACGGGACAACTAACTATGGCTACACCTTC. Its protein product is CASSQAHGTTNYGYTF.

V gene TRBV7-9 combines with J gene TRBJ1-4; 7 bases are a match to TRBD1. The CDR3 is made up of 16 amino acids. The germline CDR1 and CDR2 sequences are SEHNR and FQNEAQ (reference sequence). V dropped 5 bases and J dropped 8; count of bases not matched to a gene: 14. CDR3 DNA sequence: TGTGCCAGCAGCCCTAACACCGGGACAGAGGGCGAAAAACTGTTTTTT. It codes for CASSPNTGTEGEKLFF.

This rearrangement joins TRBV4-1 to TRBJ2-7; 10 bases agree with TRBD2. The CDR3 consists of 15 residues. The germline V gene has CDR1 MGHRA and CDR2 YSYEKL. The V segment lost 6 bases and the J segment 3 bases; nucleotides outside the gene matches: 8. CDR3: CASRGIASGSYEQYF. DNA for the CDR3: TGCGCCAGCAGGGGGATCGCTAGCGGGAGCTACGAGCAGTACTTC.

The gene calls are TRBV14 and TRBJ2-7; the D gene is possibly TRBD1 (6 bases). The V end lost 4 bases, the J end lost 0 bases, and 7 bases lay between the germline ends. Germline loops: CDR1 SGHDN, CDR2 FVKESK. There are 13 residues in the CDR3. In DNA form, the CDR3 reads TGTGCCAGCAGCCGGACAGACTCCTACGAGCAGTACTTC. Its protein product is CASSRTDSYEQYF.

This clone was found a few times. The V and J genes are TRBV7-2 and TRBJ2-6; tentatively, D is TRBD2 (5 bases). Trimming removed 2 bases at V and 0 bases at J, with 5 bases between. The CDR3 is 15 residues long. Germline V gives CDR1 SGHTA, CDR2 FQGNSA. The CDR3: CASSLSGSGANVLTF. The CDR3 DNA is TGTGCCAGCAGCTTAAGCGGCTCTGGGGCCAACGTCCTGACTTTC. The full variable domain, in which reference TRBV7-2 and TRBJ2-6 provide the parts outside the CDR3, is GAGVSQSPSNKVTEKGKDVELRCDPISGHTALYWYRQSLGQGLEFLIYFQGNSAPDKSGLPSDRFSAERTGGSVSTLTIQRTQQEDSAVYLCASSLSGSGANVLTFGAGSRLTVL.

DNA for the CDR3: TGCAGTGTTGTAGGGGTCTACGAGCAGTACTTC. Its protein product is CSVVGVYEQYF. The chain is built from TRBV20-1 and TRBJ2-7; possible D gene TRBD1, 5 bases. Per germline, CDR1 DFQATT and CDR2 SNEGSKA (reference sequence). This CDR3 has 11 residues. V lost 7 bases to trimming and J lost 3 bases, with 10 bases between them.

V is TRBV2 and J is TRBJ2-3, with 7 nucleotides matching TRBD2. This CDR3 comprises 14 residues. The V gene end was trimmed by 6 bases and the J gene end by 1 base; junction bases not matched to a gene: 4. The germline V gene has CDR1 SNHLY and CDR2 FYNNEI. CDR3 nucleotide sequence: TGTGCCAGCAGGGGGGACTACGGCACAGATACGCAGTATTTT. It specifies CASRGDYGTDTQYF.

The V and J genes are TRBV18 and TRBJ1-1, with a possible D match to TRBD1 (6 bases). Looked up from germline, CDR1 is KGHSH and CDR2 is LQKENI. This CDR3 comprises 16 residues. Trimming removed 1 base from V and 0 bases from J, with 12 bases in between. This chain's CDR3 is CASSPRGGDMNTEAFF. Written as DNA, the CDR3 is TGTGCCAGCTCACCACGTGGTGGGGACATGAACACTGAAGCTTTCTTT.